This T cell receptor beta chain stems from a study of blood T cell repertoires in COVID-19. Overall study: Sites in the United States, Italy and Spain provided acute and convalescent COVID-19 samples. From T cells, B-cell-depleted T cells, or PBMCs came the material, which was cDNA or gDNA.

This CDR3 comprises 16 residues. Germline CDR1 and CDR2: SEHNR and FQNEAQ (reference sequence). V gave up 5 bases and J gave up 9 bases; unmatched junction bases: 18. The repertoire was sequenced with immunoSEQ multiplex PCR; TCRdb's copy has only in-frame clones and lacks some. The sample includes about 68,000 clones, more than 70% of them seen just once. The clonotype originates from a man in his fifties or sixties with acute or convalescent COVID-19. The chain recombines TRBV7-9 with TRBJ2-7, with 8 bases lining up with TRBD1. The sample was peripheral blood. CDR3 loop: CASSDKRDRTAERQYF. The CDR3 DNA is TGTGCCAGCAGCGATAAAAGGGACAGGACGGCCGAAAGGCAGTACTTC.